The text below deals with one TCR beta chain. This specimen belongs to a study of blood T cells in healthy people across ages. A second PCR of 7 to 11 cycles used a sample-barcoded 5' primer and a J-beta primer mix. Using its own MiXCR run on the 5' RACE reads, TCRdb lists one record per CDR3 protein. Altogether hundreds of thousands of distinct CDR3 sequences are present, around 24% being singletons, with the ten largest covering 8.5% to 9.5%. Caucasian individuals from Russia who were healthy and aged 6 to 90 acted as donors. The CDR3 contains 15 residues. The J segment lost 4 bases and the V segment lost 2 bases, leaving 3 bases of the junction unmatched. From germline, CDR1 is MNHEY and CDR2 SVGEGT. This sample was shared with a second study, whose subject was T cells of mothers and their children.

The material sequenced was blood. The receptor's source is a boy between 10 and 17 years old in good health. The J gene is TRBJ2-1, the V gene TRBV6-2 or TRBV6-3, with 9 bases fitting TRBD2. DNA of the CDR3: TGTGCCAGCAGTTACAGTACTAGCGGGTACAATGAGCAGTTCTTC. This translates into CASSYSTSGYNEQFF.